One and the same sample provided the 28 T cell receptor beta chains below, sequenced in a study of blood T cells in healthy people across ages. The use of a sample-barcoded 5' primer and a J-beta primer mix characterized a second PCR of roughly 7 to 12 cycles. TCRdb redid the calling of the 5' RACE reads with MiXCR, one entry per CDR3 protein. The repertoire holds 550,000 to 600,000 distinct CDR3 sequences, with under 55% as singletons. Sequenced: blood. These receptors came from an older man in good health.

The rearrangement uses TRBV5-1 and TRBJ1-1; a weak D match, TRBD1 (6 bases). Between the trimmed V and J ends, which lost 0 bases and 1 base, there was a span of 13 bases. There are 16 residues in the CDR3. Germline V gene data show CDR1 as SGHRS and CDR2 as YFSETQ. The CDR3 region has the DNA TGCGCCAGCAGCTTGGGACAGGCTATTAGGAACACTGAAGCTTTCTTT. It yields the protein CASSLGQAIRNTEAFF.

The chain recombines TRBV7-9 with TRBJ2-1; possibly TRBD2 for D (6 bases). Germline V gives CDR1 SEHNR, CDR2 FQNEAQ (reference sequence). V shed 0 bases and J shed 6 bases, with 15 bases lying between them. The CDR3 length is 16 residues. The CDR3 spells CASSLATGTGGNEQFF. CDR3 nucleotides: TGTGCCAGCAGCTTAGCCACCGGGACTGGGGGCAATGAGCAGTTCTTC.

This rearrangement joins TRBV3-1 to TRBJ2-1, with D unresolved. This CDR3 has 16 amino acids. V lost 4 bases and J 9 bases, leaving 22 bases between the germline ends. Germline V gene lookup returns CDR1 LGHDT and CDR2 YNNKEL (reference sequence). Written as DNA, the CDR3 is TGTGCCAGCAGCCCCAATGGTAGAAAGGCGGTGACTGAGCAGTTCTTC. This encodes CASSPNGRKAVTEQFF.

The J gene is TRBJ2-5, the V gene TRBV7-9; 11 nucleotides agree with TRBD2. The assigned J gene may be wrong: the sequence end matches TRBJ2-7 better. The CDR3 covers 15 residues. The germline V gene encodes CDR1 SEHNR and CDR2 FQNEAQ (reference sequence). CDR3 coding DNA: TGTGCCAGCAGTCGGGGGACTAGCGGATATTACGAGCAGTACTTC. Its protein is CASSRGTSGYYEQYF.

V and J are TRBV7-2 and TRBJ2-3; the D is unclear. Germline CDR1 SGHTA, CDR2 FQGNSA. CDR3 length equals 15 residues. V dropped 5 bases and J dropped 4 bases, with 16 bases sitting between them. The CDR3 protein is CASSLLRTGSDTQYF. The DNA of the CDR3 is TGTGCCAGCAGCCTCCTTCGGACCGGGTCAGATACGCAGTATTTT.

This chain links TRBV6-5 with TRBJ1-1; D is uncertain. The germline V and J ends were trimmed by 6 bases and 10 bases, with 21 bases remaining between them. This CDR3 has 14 residues. The germline V gene encodes CDR1 MNHEY and CDR2 SVGAGI. CDR3 sequence reads: CASRWREQPFRAFF. CDR3 sequence (DNA): TGTGCCAGCAGATGGAGGGAACAGCCTTTTCGAGCTTTCTTT.

Comments on this clonotype: A read error may be the cause here, since a much bigger clone is one base away. This CDR3 is CSAEREVGSEQYF. In DNA form, the CDR3 reads TGCAGCGCCGAGCGGGAGGTGGGCTCAGAGCAGTACTTC. V usage is TRBV29-1 and J usage is TRBJ2-7; 9 bases are shared with TRBD2. The length of the CDR3 is 13 residues. Germline V gives CDR1 SQVTM, CDR2 ANQGSEA. V lost 7 bases and J lost 7; bases outside the gene matches: 11.

This clonotype was recorded a few times. The rearrangement joins TRBV12-3 or TRBV12-4 to TRBJ2-1; 7 bases fit TRBD1. The CDR3 covers 14 residues. Unmatched junction bases numbered 7, after V lost 5 bases and J lost 6 bases. CDR3 protein: CASSPRTGFNEQFF. The CDR3 DNA follows: TGTGCCAGCAGTCCGCGGACAGGTTTCAATGAGCAGTTCTTC.

This clonotype occurred a few times. The chain couples TRBV6-4 to TRBJ2-4, with a possible D match to TRBD2 (5 bases). The CDR3 is 16 amino acids. The V end lost 7 bases, the J end lost 0 bases, and 16 bases lay between the germline ends. The germline V gene encodes CDR1 MRHNA and CDR2 SNTAGT. CDR3 bases: TGTGCCAGCATGGAGGTGCGATCTAGAGCCAAAAACATTCAGTACTTC. This gives the protein CASMEVRSRAKNIQYF.

The sample holds one count of this clonotype. This chain joins TRBV7-2 and TRBJ1-2, with D hard to call. Germline V lookup: CDR1 SGHTA, CDR2 FQGNSA. CDR3 length: 11 amino acids. V shed 0 bases and J shed 8 bases, with 4 bases lying between them. CDR3 residues: CASSLAGGYTF. In DNA form, the CDR3 reads TGTGCCAGCAGCTTAGCCGGGGGCTACACCTTC.

CDR3 in amino acids: CASSVAGGTNEKLFF. The CDR3, as DNA: TGCGCCAGCAGCGTCGCAGGGGGGACTAATGAAAAACTGTTTTTT. The rearrangement joins TRBV5-1 to TRBJ1-4; TRBD1 matches 7 bases. This CDR3 spans 15 amino acids. The ends lost 4 bases at V and 2 bases at J; junction bases unmatched: 5. Germline V gene sequence: CDR1 SGHRS, CDR2 YFSETQ.

This clonotype occurred many times. The chain employs TRBV7-2 and TRBJ2-7; perhaps D is TRBD1 or TRBD2 (5 bases each). Per the germline V gene, CDR1 is SGHTA and CDR2 is FQGNSA. There are 15 residues in the CDR3. The V gene lost 2 bases and the J gene lost 3 bases, with 14 bases spanning the gap. This chain's CDR3 is CASSLRFGALYEQYF. CDR3 coding DNA: TGTGCCAGCAGCTTAAGGTTCGGGGCCCTCTACGAGCAGTACTTC.

This clonotype was observed a few times. The V and J genes are TRBV20-1 and TRBJ2-1; 10 bases are shared with TRBD2. The CDR3 length is 13 residues. The germline gives CDR1 DFQATT, CDR2 SNEGSKA (reference sequence). CDR3 loop: CRTGAAGGGEQFF. The CDR3 DNA reads as TGCAGGACCGGGGCAGCGGGAGGGGGTGAGCAGTTCTTC.

In the case of this clonotype: A much larger clone differs by one base, so this may be a read error. V is TRBV5-1 and J is TRBJ2-1, with 8 nucleotides matching TRBD1. The germline V gene encodes CDR1 SGHRS and CDR2 YFSETQ. The CDR3 is 17 residues long. The junction had 15 bases not matched to a gene; V was cut back by 4 bases and J by 6 bases. The CDR3 sequence is CASSTGTGIITCNEQFF. The CDR3 bases are TGCGCCAGCAGCACCGGGACAGGAATCATCACCTGCAATGAGCAGTTCTTC.

The chain couples TRBV7-2 to TRBJ2-7, with TRBD1 matching over 8 bases. TRBJ2-5 explains the end of the DNA better; the J call may be wrong. The CDR3 sequence is 15 residues long. Germline CDR1 SGHTA, CDR2 FQGNSA. The DNA for the CDR3 is TGTGCCAGCAGCTTCGGCAGGGGGCGCGTCGAGACCCAGTACTTC. This gives the protein CASSFGRGRVETQYF.

The table lists this clonotype with many counts. This chain uses TRBV5-1 with TRBJ2-5, with 9 positions matching TRBD2. Germline V CDR1 and CDR2: SGHRS, YFSETQ. This CDR3 is 14 amino acids long. The ends lost 0 bases at V and 4 bases at J; junction bases unmatched: 1. Here the CDR3 reads CASSLETSGETQYF. The CDR3 bases are TGCGCCAGCAGCTTGGAGACTAGCGGAGAGACCCAGTACTTC. Using reference TRBV5-1 and TRBJ2-5 for the parts outside the CDR3, the full variable domain is KAGVTQTPRYLIKTRGQQVTLSCSPISGHRSVSWYQQTPGQGLQFLFEYFSETQRNKGNFPGRFSGRQFSNSRSEMNVSTLELGDSALYLCASSLETSGETQYFGPGTRLLVL.

The V gene is TRBV4-3, the J gene TRBJ1-6; D not certain. The CDR3 consists of 15 residues. The germline V and J ends were trimmed by 0 bases and 6 bases, with 9 bases remaining between them. Germline loops: CDR1 LGHNA, CDR2 YSLEER. The CDR3 DNA sequence: TGCGCCAGCAGCCAAGAGGCGGGTGGTAATTCACCCCTCCACTTT. This translates into CASSQEAGGNSPLHF.

V gene TRBV29-1 combines with J gene TRBJ2-7; D not certain. Germline V gives CDR1 SQVTM, CDR2 ANQGSEA. With 5 bases removed from V and 0 bases from J, the gap between germline ends came to 11 bases. The CDR3 consists of 13 residues. The CDR3 nucleotides are TGCAGCGTTTCCCCCTCTAGCTCCTACGAGCAGTACTTC. Translation: CSVSPSSSYEQYF.

The chain combines TRBV20-1 with TRBJ2-1; 11 bases match TRBD2. J was trimmed by 4 bases and V by 0 bases; bases with no gene match: 5. Germline V gene sequence: CDR1 DFQATT, CDR2 SNEGSKA (reference sequence). CDR3 length equals 16 residues. CDR3: CSARDYLAGGYNEQFF. In DNA, the CDR3 is TGCAGTGCTAGAGATTATCTAGCGGGGGGATACAATGAGCAGTTCTTC.

The V gene is TRBV6-1, the J gene TRBJ2-4; D is perhaps TRBD2 (5 bases). The DNA end is more similar to TRBJ2-7, so the J call may be wrong. Germline V lookup: CDR1 MNHNS, CDR2 SASEGT. The CDR3 covers 19 residues. CDR3 nucleotides: TGTGCCAGCAGACCCTCTAAGCGGCCCGCCAAAATAGGCACCTACGAGCAGTACTTC. Its translation: CASRPSKRPAKIGTYEQYF.

The chain employs TRBV20-1 and TRBJ2-4, with D possibly matching TRBD2 (5 bases). The tail of the sequence fits TRBJ2-7 better, so the J call may be wrong. Germline V gene lookup returns CDR1 DFQATT and CDR2 SNEGSKA (reference sequence). The CDR3 loop spans 10 amino acids. CDR3 sequence (DNA): TGCAGAGCTGGGGAGTACGAGCAGTACTTC. Translating gives CRAGEYEQYF.

The gene calls are TRBV5-1 and TRBJ1-1, with 8 bases lining up with TRBD1. Germline CDR1 reads SGHRS; CDR2 reads YFSETQ. Trimming at V came to 1 base and at J to 4 bases, leaving 9 bases not matched to a gene. This CDR3 comprises 16 residues. CDR3 residues: CASSLLAGGLSTEAFF. DNA for the CDR3: TGCGCCAGCAGCTTGTTGGCAGGGGGCTTGAGCACTGAAGCTTTCTTT.

This clonotype was counted between two and nine times. The chain couples TRBV10-3 to TRBJ1-2; a possible D gene is TRBD1 (6 bases). The CDR3 runs to 13 residues. Germline V CDR1 and CDR2: ENHRY, SYGVKD. V was trimmed by 5 bases and J by 2 bases, leaving 9 bases between them. CDR3 region: CAISSTGNYGYTF. For the CDR3, the DNA is TGTGCCATCAGTTCAACAGGGAACTATGGCTACACCTTC.

In its sample, this clonotype was seen many times. This rearrangement joins TRBV6-5 to TRBJ2-7; 7 bases align to TRBD1. The V gene's germline CDR1 is MNHEY and CDR2 SVGAGI. Trimming took 5 bases from V and 0 from J; bases not matched to a gene: 7. This CDR3 region has 15 residues. The CDR3 DNA follows: TGTGCCAGCAGTGCAGGGGGTAGTAGCTCCTACGAGCAGTACTTC. It yields the protein CASSAGGSSSYEQYF.

The rearrangement links TRBV20-1 to TRBJ2-2; 11 bases agree with TRBD2. V lost 5 bases, J lost 6 bases, and 2 bases stayed unmatched. The CDR3 has 13 residues. Looked up from germline, CDR1 is DFQATT and CDR2 is SNEGSKA (reference sequence). The DNA of the CDR3 is TGCAGTGCTCCGGGACTAGCGGCCGGGGAGCTGTTTTTT. Translation: CSAPGLAAGELFF.

The genes are TRBV12-3 or TRBV12-4 and TRBJ2-3, with 8 nucleotides matching TRBD2. The J segment lost 1 base and the V segment lost 5 bases, leaving 8 bases of the junction unmatched. CDR3 length: 16 amino acids. The CDR3 reads CASSALGAGGTDTQYF. In nucleotides, the CDR3 is TGTGCCAGCAGTGCCCTCGGAGCGGGAGGCACAGATACGCAGTATTTT.

A remark on this clonotype: Given the absence of the conserved phenylalanine or tryptophan at the CDR3 end, a read error is likely. The chain uses TRBV7-2 and TRBJ2-7; tentative D call: TRBD2 (6 bases). Trimming shortened V by 5 bases and J by 3 bases, and 8 bases separated the two germline ends. The CDR3 extends over 12 amino acids. Germline V gene data show CDR1 as SGHTA and CDR2 as FQGNSA. The CDR3 nucleotides are TGTGCCAGCAGCCTTAGCGGCTACGAGCAGTACTTG. It codes for CASSLSGYEQYL.

The chain is built from TRBV29-1 and TRBJ2-3; no clear D gene. The CDR3 length is 12 residues. Germline CDR1 is SQVTM and CDR2 is ANQGSEA. The CDR3 bases are TGCACCCACTCTTCTGGCACAGATACGCAGTATTTT. This encodes CTHSSGTDTQYF.